This record concerns one T cell receptor (beta chain) sequence. Germline loops: CDR1 SGHAT, CDR2 FQNNGV. Trimming took 2 bases from V and 1 from J, leaving 11 bases between them. This CDR3 is 15 amino acids long. Repertoires were generated with immunoSEQ multiplex PCR, while TCRdb's copy carries only in-frame clones and drops some. The table records some 37,000 clones, about 77% of them present only once. This sample is drawn from a study of OX40 agonist ivuxolimab in advanced cancers. As for the study in general: Given to patients was ivuxolimab, an agonistic anti-OX40 (CD134) antibody.

Sample: CD4+ or CD8+ T cells sorted from blood, taken in a trial of the OX40 agonist ivuxolimab. This clonotype originated in an adult with an advanced solid tumor such as melanoma, head and neck, liver or kidney cancer. This chain links TRBV11-2 with TRBJ1-1, with D maybe TRBD1 (6 bases). The CDR3 nucleotides read TGTGCCAGCAGCTTATCTGGGGGGGCGAACACTGAAGCTTTCTTT. This translates into CASSLSGGANTEAFF.